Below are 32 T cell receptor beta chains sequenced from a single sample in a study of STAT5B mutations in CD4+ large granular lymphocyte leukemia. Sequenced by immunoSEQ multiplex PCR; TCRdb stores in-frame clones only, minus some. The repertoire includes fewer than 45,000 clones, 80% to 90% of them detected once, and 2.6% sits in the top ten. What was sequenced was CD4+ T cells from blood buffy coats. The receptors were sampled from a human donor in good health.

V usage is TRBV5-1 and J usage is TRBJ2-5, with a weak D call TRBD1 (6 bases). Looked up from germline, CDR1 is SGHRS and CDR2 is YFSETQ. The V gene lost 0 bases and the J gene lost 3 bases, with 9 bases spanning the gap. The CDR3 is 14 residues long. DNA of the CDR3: TGCGCCAGCAGCTTGGGGACAGCTAAAGAGACCCAGTACTTC. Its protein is CASSLGTAKETQYF. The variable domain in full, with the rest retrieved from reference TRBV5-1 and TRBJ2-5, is KAGVTQTPRYLIKTRGQQVTLSCSPISGHRSVSWYQQTPGQGLQFLFEYFSETQRNKGNFPGRFSGRQFSNSRSEMNVSTLELGDSALYLCASSLGTAKETQYFGPGTRLLVL.

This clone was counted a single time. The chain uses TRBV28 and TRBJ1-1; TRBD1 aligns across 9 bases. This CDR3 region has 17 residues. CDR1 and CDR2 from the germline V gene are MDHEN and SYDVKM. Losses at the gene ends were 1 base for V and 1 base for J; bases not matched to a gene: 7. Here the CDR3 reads CASSLFRQGGRNTEAFF. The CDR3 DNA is TGTGCCAGCAGTTTATTCCGACAGGGGGGAAGGAACACTGAAGCTTTCTTT. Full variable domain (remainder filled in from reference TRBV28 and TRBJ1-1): DVKVTQSSRYLVKRTGEKVFLECVQDMDHENMFWYRQDPGLGLRLIYFSYDVKMKEKGDIPEGYSVSREKKERFSLILESASTNQTSMYLCASSLFRQGGRNTEAFFGQGTRLTVV.

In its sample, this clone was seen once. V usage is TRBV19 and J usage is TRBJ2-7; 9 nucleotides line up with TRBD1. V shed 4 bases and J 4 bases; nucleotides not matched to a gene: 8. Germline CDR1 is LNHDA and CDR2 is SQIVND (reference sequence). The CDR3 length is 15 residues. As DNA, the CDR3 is TGTGCCAGTAGTAGGATACCGGGACAGGGTTACGAGCAGTACTTC. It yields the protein CASSRIPGQGYEQYF.

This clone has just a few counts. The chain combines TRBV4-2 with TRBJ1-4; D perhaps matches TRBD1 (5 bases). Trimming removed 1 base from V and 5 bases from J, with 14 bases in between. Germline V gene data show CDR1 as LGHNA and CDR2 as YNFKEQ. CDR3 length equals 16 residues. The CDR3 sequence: CASSQGVSRVNEKLFF. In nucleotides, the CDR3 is TGTGCCAGCAGCCAAGGGGTCAGCAGGGTAAATGAAAAACTGTTTTTT.

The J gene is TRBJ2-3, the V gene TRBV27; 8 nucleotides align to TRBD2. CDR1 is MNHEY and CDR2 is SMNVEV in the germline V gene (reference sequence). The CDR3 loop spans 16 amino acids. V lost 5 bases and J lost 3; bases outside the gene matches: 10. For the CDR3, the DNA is TGTGCCAGCAGTAGGGCAGCGGGAGTAAGGACAGATACGCAGTATTTT. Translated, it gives CASSRAAGVRTDTQYF.

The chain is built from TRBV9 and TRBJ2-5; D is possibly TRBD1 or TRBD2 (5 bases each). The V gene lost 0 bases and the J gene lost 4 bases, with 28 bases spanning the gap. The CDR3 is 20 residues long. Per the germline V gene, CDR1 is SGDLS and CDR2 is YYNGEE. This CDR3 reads CASSVEFRHIDRDLRETQYF. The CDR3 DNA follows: TGTGCCAGCAGCGTAGAATTCCGTCATATTGACCGGGACCTTCGAGAGACCCAGTACTTC.

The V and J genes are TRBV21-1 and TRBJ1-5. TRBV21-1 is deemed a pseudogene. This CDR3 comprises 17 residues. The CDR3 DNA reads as TGTGCCAGCAGCAAAGCCTTGGGGGGGCGCCCCAATCAGCCCCAGCATTTT. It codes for CASSKALGGRPNQPQHF.

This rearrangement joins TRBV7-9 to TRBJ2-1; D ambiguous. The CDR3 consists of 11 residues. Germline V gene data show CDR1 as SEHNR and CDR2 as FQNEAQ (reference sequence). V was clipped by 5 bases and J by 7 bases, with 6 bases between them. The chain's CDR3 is CASSAGNEQFF. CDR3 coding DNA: TGTGCCAGCAGCGCCGGTAATGAGCAGTTCTTC.

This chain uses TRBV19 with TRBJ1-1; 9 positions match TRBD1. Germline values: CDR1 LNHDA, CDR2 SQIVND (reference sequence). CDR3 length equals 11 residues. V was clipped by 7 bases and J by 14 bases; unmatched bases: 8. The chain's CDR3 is CASTRDRAAFF. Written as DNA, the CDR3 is TGTGCCAGTACCAGGGACAGGGCGGCATTCTTT. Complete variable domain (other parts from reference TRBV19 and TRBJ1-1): DGGITQSPKYLFRKEGQNVTLSCEQNLNHDAMYWYRQDPGQGLRLIYYSQIVNDFQKGDIAEGYSVSREKKESFPLTVTSAQKNPTAFYLCASTRDRAAFFGQGTRLTVV.

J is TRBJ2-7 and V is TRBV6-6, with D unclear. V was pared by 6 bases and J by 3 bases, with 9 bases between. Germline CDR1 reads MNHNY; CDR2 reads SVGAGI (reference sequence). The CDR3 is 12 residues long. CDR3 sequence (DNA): TGTGCCAGCAGCTTTGACGGCTACGAGCAGTACTTC. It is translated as CASSFDGYEQYF.

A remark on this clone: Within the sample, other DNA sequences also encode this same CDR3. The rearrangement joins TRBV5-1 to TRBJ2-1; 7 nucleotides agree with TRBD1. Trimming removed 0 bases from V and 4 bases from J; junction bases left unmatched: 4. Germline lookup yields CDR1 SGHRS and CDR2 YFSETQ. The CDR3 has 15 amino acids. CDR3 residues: CASSLAGTDYNEQFF. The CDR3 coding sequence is TGCGCCAGCAGCTTGGCCGGGACAGATTACAATGAGCAGTTCTTC.

CDR3 nucleotides: TGTGCCAGCAGTCCCCCCGGGGCTCTTGCCACTGAAGCTTTCTTT. Translating gives CASSPPGALATEAFF. This chain uses TRBV6-5 with TRBJ1-1; D might be TRBD1 (5 bases). This CDR3 comprises 15 residues. CDR1 and CDR2 from the germline V gene are MNHEY and SVGAGI. V was shortened by 5 bases and J by 4 bases, with 17 bases between the two germline ends.

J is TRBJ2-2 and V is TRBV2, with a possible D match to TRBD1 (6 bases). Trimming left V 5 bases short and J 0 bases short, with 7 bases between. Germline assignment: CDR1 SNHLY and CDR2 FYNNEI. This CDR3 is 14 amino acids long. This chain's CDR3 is CASSWTANTGELFF. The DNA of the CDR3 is TGTGCCAGCAGTTGGACAGCGAACACCGGGGAGCTGTTTTTT.

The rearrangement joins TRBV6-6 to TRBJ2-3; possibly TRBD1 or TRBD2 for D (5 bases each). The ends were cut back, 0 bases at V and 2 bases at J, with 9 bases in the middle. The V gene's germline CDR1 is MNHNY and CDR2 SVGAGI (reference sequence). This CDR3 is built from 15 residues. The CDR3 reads CASSYSGTYTDTQYF. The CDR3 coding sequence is TGTGCCAGCAGTTACTCCGGGACCTACACAGATACGCAGTATTTT.

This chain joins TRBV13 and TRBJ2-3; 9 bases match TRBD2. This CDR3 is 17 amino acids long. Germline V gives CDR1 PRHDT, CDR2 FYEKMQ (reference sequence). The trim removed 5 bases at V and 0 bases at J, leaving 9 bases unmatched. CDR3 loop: CASSLKTSGTSTDTQYF. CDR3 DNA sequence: TGTGCCAGCAGCCTAAAGACTAGCGGAACTAGCACAGATACGCAGTATTTT. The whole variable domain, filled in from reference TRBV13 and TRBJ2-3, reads AAGVIQSPRHLIKEKRETATLKCYPIPRHDTVYWYQQGPGQDPQFLISFYEKMQSDKGSIPDRFSAQQFSDYHSELNMSSLELGDSALYFCASSLKTSGTSTDTQYFGPGTRLTVL.

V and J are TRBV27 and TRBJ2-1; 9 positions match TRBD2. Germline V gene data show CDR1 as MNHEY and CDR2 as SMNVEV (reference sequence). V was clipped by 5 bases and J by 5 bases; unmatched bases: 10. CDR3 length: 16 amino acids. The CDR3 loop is CASSPSLAGSNNEQFF. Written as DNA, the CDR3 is TGTGCCAGCAGTCCCAGCCTAGCGGGAAGCAACAATGAGCAGTTCTTC.

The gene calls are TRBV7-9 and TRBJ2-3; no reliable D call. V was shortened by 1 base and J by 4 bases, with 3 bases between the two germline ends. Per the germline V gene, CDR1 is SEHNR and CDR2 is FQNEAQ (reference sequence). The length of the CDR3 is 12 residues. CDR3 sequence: CASSLVSDTQYF. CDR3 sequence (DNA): TGTGCCAGCAGCTTAGTCTCAGATACGCAGTATTTT. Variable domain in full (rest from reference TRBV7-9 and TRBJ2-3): DTGVSQNPRHKITKRGQNVTFRCDPISEHNRLYWYRQTLGQGPEFLTYFQNEAQLEKSRLLSDRFSAERPKGSFSTLEIQRTEQGDSAMYLCASSLVSDTQYFGPGTRLTVL.

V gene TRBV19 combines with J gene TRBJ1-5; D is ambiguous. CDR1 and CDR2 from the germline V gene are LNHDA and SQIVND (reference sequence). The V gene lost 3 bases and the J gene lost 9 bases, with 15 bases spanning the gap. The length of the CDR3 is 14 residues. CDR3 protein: CASSMRAAAGPQHF. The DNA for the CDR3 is TGTGCCAGTAGTATGAGGGCAGCCGCAGGGCCCCAGCATTTT.

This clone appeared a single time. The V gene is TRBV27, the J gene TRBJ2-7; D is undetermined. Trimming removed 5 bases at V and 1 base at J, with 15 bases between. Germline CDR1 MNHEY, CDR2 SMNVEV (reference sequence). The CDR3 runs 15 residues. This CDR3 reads CASSPYRATSYEQYF. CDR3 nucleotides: TGTGCCAGCAGTCCGTACAGAGCTACATCCTACGAGCAGTACTTC.

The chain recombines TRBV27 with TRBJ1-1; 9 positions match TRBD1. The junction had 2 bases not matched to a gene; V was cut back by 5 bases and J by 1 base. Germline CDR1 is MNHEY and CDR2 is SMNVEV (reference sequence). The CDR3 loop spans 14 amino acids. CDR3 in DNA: TGTGCCAGCAGTCGGGACAGGGAGAACACTGAAGCTTTCTTT. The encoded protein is CASSRDRENTEAFF.

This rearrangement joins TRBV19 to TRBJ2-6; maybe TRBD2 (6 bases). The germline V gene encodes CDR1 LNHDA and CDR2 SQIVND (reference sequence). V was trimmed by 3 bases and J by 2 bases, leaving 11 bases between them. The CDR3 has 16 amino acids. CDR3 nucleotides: TGTGCCAGTAGTATTGTTGGGGGGACTGGGGCCAACGTCCTGACTTTC. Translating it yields CASSIVGGTGANVLTF.

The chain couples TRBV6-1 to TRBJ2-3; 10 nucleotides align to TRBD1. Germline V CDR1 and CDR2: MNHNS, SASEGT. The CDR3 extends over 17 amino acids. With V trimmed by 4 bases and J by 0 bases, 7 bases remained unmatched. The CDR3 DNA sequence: TGTGCCAGCAGTGGGGGACAGGGGAGACCTAGCACAGATACGCAGTATTTT. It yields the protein CASSGGQGRPSTDTQYF.

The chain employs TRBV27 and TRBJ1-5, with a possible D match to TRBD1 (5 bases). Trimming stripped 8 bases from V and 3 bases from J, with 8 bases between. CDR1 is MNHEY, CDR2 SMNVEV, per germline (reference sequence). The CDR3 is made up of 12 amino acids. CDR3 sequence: CASGGVNQPQHF. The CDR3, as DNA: TGTGCCAGCGGGGGTGTCAATCAGCCCCAGCATTTT.

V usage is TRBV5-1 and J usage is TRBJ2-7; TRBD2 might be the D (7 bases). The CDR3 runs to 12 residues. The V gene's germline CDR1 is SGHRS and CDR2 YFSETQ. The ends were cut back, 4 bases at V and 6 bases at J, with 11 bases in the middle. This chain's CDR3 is CASSPGGPEQYF. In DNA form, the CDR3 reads TGCGCCAGCAGCCCCGGGGGGCCCGAGCAGTACTTC.

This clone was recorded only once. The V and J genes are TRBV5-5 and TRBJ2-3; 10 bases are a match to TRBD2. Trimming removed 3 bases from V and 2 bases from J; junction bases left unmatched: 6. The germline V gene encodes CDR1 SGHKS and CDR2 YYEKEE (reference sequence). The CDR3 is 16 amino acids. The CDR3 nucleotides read TGTGCCAGCAGCTACGGGACTAGCGTTTTCACAGATACGCAGTATTTT. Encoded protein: CASSYGTSVFTDTQYF. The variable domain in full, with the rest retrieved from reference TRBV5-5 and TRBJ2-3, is DAGVTQSPTHLIKTRGQQVTLRCSPISGHKSVSWYQQVLGQGPQFIFQYYEKEERGRGNFPDRFSARQFPNYSSELNVNALLLGDSALYLCASSYGTSVFTDTQYFGPGTRLTVL.

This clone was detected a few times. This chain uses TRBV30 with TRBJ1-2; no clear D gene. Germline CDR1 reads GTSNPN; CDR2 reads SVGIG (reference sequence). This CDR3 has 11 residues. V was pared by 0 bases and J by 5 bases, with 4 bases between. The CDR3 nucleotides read TGTGCCTGGAGTGTAGGGTATGGCTACACCTTC. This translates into CAWSVGYGYTF.

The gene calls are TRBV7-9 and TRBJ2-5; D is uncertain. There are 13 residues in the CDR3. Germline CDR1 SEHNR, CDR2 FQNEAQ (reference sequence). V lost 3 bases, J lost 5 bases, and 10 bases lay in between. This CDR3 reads CASSLVSVETQYF. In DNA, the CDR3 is TGTGCCAGCAGCTTGGTTTCGGTGGAGACCCAGTACTTC.

CDR3 region: CASSVQGFSGANVLTF. Written as DNA, the CDR3 is TGCGCCAGCAGCGTTCAGGGGTTCTCTGGGGCCAACGTCCTGACTTTC. The V call is TRBV5-1, the J call TRBJ2-6, with D perhaps matching TRBD1 (6 bases). V was pared by 4 bases and J by 0 bases, with 11 bases between. Per the germline V gene, CDR1 is SGHRS and CDR2 is YFSETQ. The CDR3 is 16 amino acids.

The CDR3 DNA sequence: TGTGCCAGCAGTTTCGGAGAAGGCTACGAGCAGTACTTC. Translated, it gives CASSFGEGYEQYF. The genes are TRBV27 and TRBJ2-7, with no clear D. V was shortened by 3 bases and J by 3 bases, with 9 bases between the two germline ends. CDR3 length: 13 amino acids. Germline CDR1 MNHEY, CDR2 SMNVEV (reference sequence).

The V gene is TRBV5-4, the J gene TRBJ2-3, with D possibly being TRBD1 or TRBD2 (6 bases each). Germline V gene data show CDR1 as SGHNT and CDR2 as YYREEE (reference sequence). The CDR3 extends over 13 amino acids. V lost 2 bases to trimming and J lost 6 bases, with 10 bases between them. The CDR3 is CASSLGGRDTQYF. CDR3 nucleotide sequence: TGTGCCAGCAGCTTAGGGGGGAGGGATACGCAGTATTTT.

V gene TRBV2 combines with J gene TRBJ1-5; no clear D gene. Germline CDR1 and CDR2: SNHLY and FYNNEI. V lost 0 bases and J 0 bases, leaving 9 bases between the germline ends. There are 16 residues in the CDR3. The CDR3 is CASSEARVYSNQPQHF. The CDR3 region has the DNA TGTGCCAGCAGTGAAGCGCGCGTATATAGCAATCAGCCCCAGCATTTT.

The CDR3, as DNA: TGCAGCGTTGTTAAGATCAGCGTCGCCTACAATGAGCAGTTCTTC. Protein sequence: CSVVKISVAYNEQFF. The genes are TRBV29-1 and TRBJ2-1; D remains ambiguous. Germline V lookup: CDR1 SQVTM, CDR2 ANQGSEA. This CDR3 contains 15 residues. Trimming took 4 bases from V and 2 from J, leaving 15 bases between them.